This T cell receptor beta chain originates from a study of cytomegalovirus exposure and HLA in healthy donors. Study conclusions and caveats: It was reportedly the case that the classifier diagnosed cytomegalovirus status with high specificity and sensitivity. One variant, a missense change in DCLRE1C, was linked in a later analysis to TCR beta V- and J-gene trimming.

Amplification used 60 Vbeta primers and 13 Jbeta primers. In the original analysis: A follow-up analysis tallied around 80 million unique TCR beta chains, approximately 10 million shared. Profiling relied on immunoSEQ multiplex PCR, and the TCRdb table lists in-frame clones only, not all of them. That table gives V, J and clone size, and the DNA gave D and trimming. The sample has around 75,000 clones. In the case of this clone: The antigen is unknown.

This CDR3 contains 14 residues. The germline V and J ends were trimmed by 3 bases and 1 base, with 9 bases remaining between them. The V gene's germline CDR1 is KGHSH and CDR2 LQKENI. The chain links TRBV18 to TRBJ1-1; tentatively, D is TRBD1 (6 bases). The specimen was PBMCs. The receptor was derived from a boy between 10 and 17 years old in good health and CMV-seronegative. CDR3 in amino acids: CASSPLGGNTEAFF. Here the CDR3 DNA reads TGTGCCAGCTCACCCCTAGGGGGGAACACTGAAGCTTTCTTT.